The 2 T cell receptor beta chains presented below share a single source sample, sequenced in a study of blood T cell repertoires in COVID-19. Clones were sequenced by immunoSEQ multiplex PCR, and TCRdb holds only the in-frame ones, with some missing. The sample includes 21,000 or so clones, more than 70% seen only once; the top ten take about 10%. The sequenced sample was peripheral blood. These TCRs come from a human donor in a cohort sampled during active COVID-19. The donor label of this sample is uncertain.

V gene TRBV3-1 (or the pseudogene TRBV3-2) combines with J gene TRBJ1-2; 9 bases are shared with TRBD1. This CDR3 is 17 amino acids long. V gave up 0 bases and J gave up 5 bases; unmatched junction bases: 10. Germline CDR1 is LGHDT and CDR2 is YNNKEL (reference sequence). The CDR3 nucleotides are TGTGCCAGCAGCCAAGAACTTAGGGGGACAGGGCTTTATGGCTACACCTTC. Translation gives CASSQELRGTGLYGYTF.

This clone was found a few times. The chain joins TRBV5-1 to TRBJ2-7; 14 bases are shared with TRBD2. CDR3 size: 18 residues. Germline V gives CDR1 SGHRS, CDR2 YFSETQ. The V and J ends lost 4 bases and 2 bases, in that order; junction bases with no gene match: 11. For the CDR3, the DNA is TGCGCCAGCAGCATGCGTCCCGGGACTAGCGGGGGACCCTACGAGCAGTACTTC. Amino acid sequence: CASSMRPGTSGGPYEQYF.